This T cell receptor (beta chain) was sequenced in a study of technical replicates of blood from a few donors. Only in-frame clones appear in the TCRdb table, and some are missing; sequencing was by immunoSEQ multiplex PCR. The sample has just over 95,000 clones, about 95% seen once; the top ten hold about 0.35%. This CDR3 region has 10 residues. The ends were cut back, 4 bases at V and 4 bases at J, with 2 bases in the middle. Germline V gives CDR1 SEHNR, CDR2 FQNEAQ (reference sequence). Concerning this clone itself: In the same sample, other DNA sequences code for this CDR3.

This chain joins TRBV7-9 and TRBJ2-7; D uncertain. The material sequenced was T cells isolated from PBMCs. This TCR was sampled from a human donor in good health. CDR3 region: CASSSYEQYF. CDR3 DNA sequence: TGTGCCAGCAGCTCATACGAGCAGTACTTC.